Listed below are T cell receptor beta chains from one sample, sequenced in a study of post-analysis software for immune sequencing data. One entry per CDR3 protein, called by TCRdb with MiXCR from the PCR reads. The sample has about 770,000 distinct CDR3 sequences; 40% to 55% are singletons. The sample consisted of blood. All receptors come from a girl aged 10-17 years with multiple sclerosis. Each CDR3 is given with its conserved first and last residue. D genes are given only for firm matches. Size values are once, few and many counts, or a class for expanded clones, and some rows have none.

V,J,size,D,CDR3,DNA
TRBV27,TRBJ2-7,NA,NA,CASSLYQDYYEQYF,TGTGCCAGCAGTTTGTACCAGGACTACTACGAGCAGTACTTC
TRBV11-3,TRBJ2-7,few,NA,CASSQGGVDYEQYF,TGTGCCAGCAGCCAAGGCGGGGTCGATTACGAGCAGTACTTC
TRBV29-1,TRBJ2-7,NA,NA,CSVLKLGVTYEQYF,TGCAGCGTCCTAAAGCTGGGTGTGACCTACGAGCAGTACTTC
TRBV7-8,TRBJ2-1,NA,NA,CASSPRGGDRNNEQFF,TGTGCCAGCAGCCCCCGTGGGGGGGACAGGAACAATGAGCAGTTCTTC
TRBV11-3,TRBJ2-1,NA,TRBD1,CASRYRDSYNEQFF,TGTGCCAGCAGGTACCGGGACAGCTACAATGAGCAGTTCTTC
TRBV12-3/TRBV12-4,TRBJ1-2,NA,NA,CASTSQAPAYGYTF,TGTGCCAGCACCAGTCAGGCACCGGCATATGGCTACACCTTC
TRBV4-2,TRBJ1-1,NA,NA,CASSQLGGVGAETEAFF,TGTGCCAGCAGCCAACTTGGGGGGGTAGGGGCTGAGACTGAAGCTTTCTTT
TRBV12-3/TRBV12-4,TRBJ2-7,NA,NA,CASSRRGASTYEQYF,TGTGCCAGCAGCCGCCGGGGCGCTTCGACCTACGAGCAGTACTTC
TRBV29-1,TRBJ1-1,few,TRBD1,CSVDPHTGQGAPNTEAFF,TGCAGCGTTGATCCCCATACGGGACAGGGGGCTCCGAACACTGAAGCTTTCTTT
TRBV9,TRBJ2-3,few,NA,CASSLRSGGGTDTQYF,TGTGCCAGCAGCCTCCGCTCGGGTGGGGGAACAGATACGCAGTATTTT
TRBV6-5,TRBJ2-7,NA,TRBD2,CASRSRTSGSYEQYF,TGTGCCAGCAGAAGTCGGACTAGCGGCTCCTACGAGCAGTACTTC
TRBV29-1,TRBJ2-3,NA,NA,CSVVYSTDTQYF,TGCAGCGTTGTTTATAGCACAGATACGCAGTATTTT